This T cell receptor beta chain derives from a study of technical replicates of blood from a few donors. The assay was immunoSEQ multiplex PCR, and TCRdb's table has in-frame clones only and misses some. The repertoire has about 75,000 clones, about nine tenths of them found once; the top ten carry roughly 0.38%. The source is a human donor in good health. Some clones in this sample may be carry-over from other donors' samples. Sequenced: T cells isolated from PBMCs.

The CDR3 region is CAWRSSGSGNTIYF. The CDR3 DNA follows: TGTGCCTGGAGAAGTTCGGGCTCTGGAAACACCATATATTTT. The chain is built from TRBV30 and TRBJ1-3; D unclear. The V end was cut by 3 bases, the J end by 0 bases, with 9 bases between. The CDR3 sequence is 14 residues long. The V gene's germline CDR1 is GTSNPN and CDR2 SVGIG (reference sequence).